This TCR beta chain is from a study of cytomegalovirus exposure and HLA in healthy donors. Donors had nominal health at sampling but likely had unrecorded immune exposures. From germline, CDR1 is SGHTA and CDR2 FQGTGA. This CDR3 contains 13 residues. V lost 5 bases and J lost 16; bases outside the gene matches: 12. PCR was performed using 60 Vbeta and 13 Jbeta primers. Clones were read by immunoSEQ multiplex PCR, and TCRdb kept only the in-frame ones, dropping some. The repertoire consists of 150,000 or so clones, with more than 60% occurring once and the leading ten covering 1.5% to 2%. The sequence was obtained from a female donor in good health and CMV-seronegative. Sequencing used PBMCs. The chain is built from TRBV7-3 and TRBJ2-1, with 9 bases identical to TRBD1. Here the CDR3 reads CASSTLGQGRPFF. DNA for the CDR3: TGTGCCAGCAGCACCCTCGGACAGGGGAGGCCTTTCTTC.